Sequencing of this T cell receptor beta chain was carried out in a study of beta chain features in type 1 diabetes listed by TCRdb under 2018. General notes on the study: Mean age, gender distribution, total cell number and subset yield were not different between patients and healthy donors. Regulatory and stem cell-like memory subsets were isolated from only 8 patients and roughly 8 healthy donors, whereas naive and central memory subsets came from all 28 donors. In the study, TCRB repertoires of sorted circulating CD4+ T cell subsets from recently diagnosed type 1 diabetes patients were compared with those of matched healthy donors. A total of 85 million to 140 million sorted cells were examined across all samples, and a strong correlation was observed between cell number per subset and RNA yield.

All of the isolated RNA was reverse transcribed with the High Capacity cDNA Reverse Transcription Kit, so expressed TCRB transcripts were sequenced. Naive, central memory and regulatory T cell samples underwent deep immunoSEQ sequencing, averaging roughly 3.3 million total reads per sample. Sorted cells were lysed in RLT buffer and RNA was extracted with DNase-treated RNeasy Micro or Mini kits, depending on cell number. Each cell subset was processed on its own to prevent cross-contamination, while patient and healthy donor samples were processed together. The immunoSEQ multiplex PCR was used to amplify TCRB sequences from cDNA, yielding 87-bp fragments that span the CDR3 region. The amplicons were sequenced using the Illumina HiSeq platform. The authors' analysis ran thus. PCR bias was corrected computationally using synthetic template baselines, and reads within Hamming distance 2 were collapsed, with unmergeable singletons discarded. Reads were aligned against IMGT so that V, D and J genes, CDR3 length and insertions or deletions at six rearrangement sites could be assigned. Clonotype counts were normalized to sorted cell number within each subset before computing true diversity and Gini coefficients with the tcR R package. The overlap coefficient, calculated on TCRB nucleotide sequences, was used to measure repertoire sharing. Out-of-frame TCRB sequences from naive cells were analyzed to stand in for the pre-selection repertoire. The table was pulled from immuneACCESS by TCRdb, which kept in-frame rearrangements only. Such tables lose some clones; where checked, under half of the loss comes from unresolved V genes, and the rest has no known cause. D and trimming come from the DNA, and the V and J calls and clone size come from that table. This sample comprises 500,000 to 700,000 clones, around 15% of them detected only once. Roughly 0.098% of the sample comes from the top ten.

Reading from cysteine to phenylalanine, the CDR3 counts 17 amino acids. Left in the record is the CDR3 DNA by itself, 51 bases read in frame from the first base. Ends trimmed: V by 4 bases, J by 3 bases; bases unmatched to a gene: 11. CDR1 SGHVS and CDR2 FQNEAQ are derived from the germline V gene. Of note for this clone: Its antigen specificity is not known. Base qualities are not recorded, but no much larger clone differs from it by a single base.

Each donor gave one peripheral blood draw, averaging about 120 mL, which was collected into heparinised tubes. Using a panel that included CD45RO, CCR7, CD25, CD127, CD95 and CD27, naive, central memory, regulatory and stem cell-like memory CD4+ T cells were sorted on a BD FACSAria II. All sorted populations exceeded 95% purity. PBMCs were separated immediately by Lymphoprep density gradient centrifugation and were stained directly, without being cultured. Samples were stained and sorted in pairs, with one healthy donor and one patient per experiment, so that batch effects were minimized. Points the paper makes about the study in general: Naive, central memory and regulatory TCRB repertoires appeared to be more similar among patients than among healthy donors. Shorter templates might be favored by PCR, yet because patient and control samples were amplified and corrected together, any such skew would affect both groups equally. Type 1 diabetes patients showed a moderate but significant shortening of TCRB CDR3 length in all four CD4+ subsets. Because cDNA was sequenced instead of genomic DNA, activated cells with high expression could be over-represented, although the groups did not differ in activation or CD3 levels. At VDJ recombination sites, type 1 diabetes patients had fewer insertions and more deleted nucleotides, which implies abnormalities in thymic rearrangement. Because the HLA sub-analyses included only small numbers of individuals, any influence of HLA type on TCRB rearrangement was left unresolved.

Recombination connected TRBV7-8 to TRBJ1-2, with 10 junctional bases fitting TRBD1. This clonotype was sampled from a man in his late teens or twenties in good health. Sequencing was carried out using naive CD4+ T cells from blood. The label giving this sample's cell subset or site can be read as: true naive CD4+ T cells. The sequence in DNA is TGTGCCAGCAGCTCGCGGGACAGGGGAGTGCTTTACTATGGCTACACCTTC. The translation is CASSSRDRGVLYYGYTF.